These 8 T cell receptor beta chains came from one sample sequenced in a study of T cell repertoires in cytomegalovirus infection. Their cognate antigens are unknown. MiXCR, applied by TCRdb to the reads, yields one record per CDR3 protein. Counted here are hundreds of thousands of distinct CDR3 sequences, about 42% occurring once; the ten biggest clones make up about 39%. The sample in question was cultured PBMCs, obtained from culture after CMV antigen stimulation. These receptors were taken from a human donor in good health (CMV status not recorded). Some clones in this sample may be carry-over from other donors' samples.

This clonotype was counted only a few times. The chain has TRBV6-5 and TRBJ2-7, with D tentatively TRBD1 or TRBD2 (6 bases each). Trimming took off 6 bases at V and 4 bases at J, with 13 bases between the two ends. Germline V gives CDR1 MNHEY, CDR2 SVGAGI. This CDR3 is 13 amino acids long. The CDR3 DNA reads TGTGCCAGCAGGTCCGGGGGCAGGTACGAGCAGTACTTC. Its protein product is CASRSGGRYEQYF.

This rearrangement joins TRBV20-1 to TRBJ1-5, with TRBD1 as a possible D gene (6 bases). Germline loops: CDR1 DFQATT, CDR2 SNEGSKA (reference sequence). The CDR3 runs to 14 residues. V was pared by 3 bases and J by 1 base, with 10 bases between. CDR3 amino acids: CSASRGFSNQPQHF. In nucleotides, the CDR3 is TGCAGTGCTAGTAGGGGGTTCAGCAATCAGCCCCAGCATTTT.

V usage is TRBV15 and J usage is TRBJ1-5; D may be TRBD1 (5 bases). This CDR3 has 14 amino acids. The V end was cut by 1 base, the J end by 5 bases, with 9 bases between. CDR1 LNHNV and CDR2 YYDKDF come from the germline V gene (reference sequence). CDR3 residues: CATSRVGGDQPQHF. The CDR3 bases are TGTGCCACCAGCAGAGTGGGGGGGGATCAGCCCCAGCATTTT.

The rearrangement joins TRBV7-9 to TRBJ2-3; 8 bases align to TRBD2. Germline CDR1 and CDR2: SEHNR and FQNEAQ (reference sequence). This CDR3 is 15 amino acids long. V lost 5 bases and J lost 0; bases outside the gene matches: 4. This CDR3 reads CASSELADSTDTQYF. The CDR3 nucleotides are TGTGCCAGCAGCGAACTAGCGGATAGCACAGATACGCAGTATTTT.

This rearrangement joins TRBV7-2 to TRBJ2-3; D ambiguous. The V and J ends lost 2 bases and 2 bases respectively, with 8 bases between them. CDR1 and CDR2 from the germline V gene are SGHTA and FQGNSA. The CDR3 loop spans 14 amino acids. In DNA form, the CDR3 reads TGTGCCAGCAGCTTATCCAGCTACACAGATACGCAGTATTTT. This encodes CASSLSSYTDTQYF.

This clonotype was seen a handful of times. The rearrangement links TRBV10-3 to TRBJ2-1; the match to TRBD2 covers 10 bases. V lost 5 bases to trimming and J lost 0 bases; unmatched junction nucleotides: 10. CDR1 is ENHRY and CDR2 is SYGVKD in the germline V gene. The CDR3 sequence is 18 residues long. The CDR3 sequence: CAISPFPSGGHSYNEQFF. The CDR3 coding sequence is TGTGCCATCAGTCCTTTTCCTAGCGGGGGCCACTCCTACAATGAGCAGTTCTTC.

A few counts support this clonotype. The chain has TRBV2 and TRBJ1-5; weak D call: TRBD1 (5 bases). V lost 2 bases to trimming and J lost 4 bases, with 12 bases between them. This CDR3 is 15 amino acids long. Germline V gene data show CDR1 as SNHLY and CDR2 as FYNNEI. The chain's CDR3 is CASSELRGENQPQHF. Here the CDR3 DNA reads TGTGCCAGCAGTGAATTGAGGGGAGAGAATCAGCCCCAGCATTTT.

The CDR3 nucleotides are TGTGCCAGCAGCCACAGGGAGATGGGACAGCCCCAGCATTTT. Translated, it gives CASSHREMGQPQHF. The genes are TRBV7-9 and TRBJ1-5; TRBD1 might be the D (6 bases). Germline CDR1 and CDR2: SEHNR and FQNEAQ (reference sequence). The CDR3 runs 14 residues. Trimming removed 5 bases at V and 7 bases at J, with 15 bases between.